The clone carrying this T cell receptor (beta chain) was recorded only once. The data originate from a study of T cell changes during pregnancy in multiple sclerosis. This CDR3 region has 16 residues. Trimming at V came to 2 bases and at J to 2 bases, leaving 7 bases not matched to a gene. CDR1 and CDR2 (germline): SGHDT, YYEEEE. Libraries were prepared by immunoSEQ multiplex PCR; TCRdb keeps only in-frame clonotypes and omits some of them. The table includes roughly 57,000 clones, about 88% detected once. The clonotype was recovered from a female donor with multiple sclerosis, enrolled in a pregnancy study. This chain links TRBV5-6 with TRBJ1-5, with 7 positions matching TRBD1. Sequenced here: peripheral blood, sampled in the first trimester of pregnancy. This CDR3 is CASSFGSTGGNQPQHF. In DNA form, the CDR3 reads TGTGCCAGCAGCTTTGGCAGTACAGGGGGCAATCAGCCCCAGCATTTT.